This T cell receptor beta chain originates from a study of T cells in Graves' hyperthyroidism and ophthalmopathy. Whole-study findings and limits: Ophthalmopathy was identified by the model a median around 5.9 months ahead of onset.

This clonotype has only a few counts. Its antigen is as yet unknown. Regions amplified from RNA transcripts were the TCR beta CDR3 regions. First-round RT-PCR targeting the TCR CDR3 was performed with the HTBI primer set. TCRdb ran MiXCR on the multiplex PCR reads and lists one entry per CDR3 protein. Of around 690,000 distinct CDR3 sequences listed, 17% are singletons. Trimming took 4 bases from V and 7 from J; bases not matched to a gene: 11. CDR1 is KGHSH and CDR2 is LQKENI in the germline V gene. This CDR3 is 16 amino acids long. PBMCs were obtained from 10 ml fresh peripheral blood. The TCR was taken from a man in his fifties with Graves' hyperthyroidism. The sequenced material came from blood. The V gene is TRBV18, the J gene TRBJ2-2; 8 nucleotides agree with TRBD1. CDR3 in amino acids: CASSLAGQGRGGELFF. The CDR3 DNA reads as TGTGCCAGCTCACTTGCTGGACAGGGCCGAGGCGGGGAGCTGTTTTTT.